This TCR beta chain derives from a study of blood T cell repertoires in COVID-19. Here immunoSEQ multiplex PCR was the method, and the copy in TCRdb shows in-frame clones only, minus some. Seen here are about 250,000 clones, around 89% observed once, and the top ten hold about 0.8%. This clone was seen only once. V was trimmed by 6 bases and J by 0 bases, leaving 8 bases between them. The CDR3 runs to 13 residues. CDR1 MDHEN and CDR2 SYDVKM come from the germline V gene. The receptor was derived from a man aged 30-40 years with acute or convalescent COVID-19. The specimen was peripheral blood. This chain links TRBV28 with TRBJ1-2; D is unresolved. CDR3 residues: CASRPTANYGYTF. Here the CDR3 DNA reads TGTGCCAGCAGGCCCACAGCTAACTATGGCTACACCTTC.